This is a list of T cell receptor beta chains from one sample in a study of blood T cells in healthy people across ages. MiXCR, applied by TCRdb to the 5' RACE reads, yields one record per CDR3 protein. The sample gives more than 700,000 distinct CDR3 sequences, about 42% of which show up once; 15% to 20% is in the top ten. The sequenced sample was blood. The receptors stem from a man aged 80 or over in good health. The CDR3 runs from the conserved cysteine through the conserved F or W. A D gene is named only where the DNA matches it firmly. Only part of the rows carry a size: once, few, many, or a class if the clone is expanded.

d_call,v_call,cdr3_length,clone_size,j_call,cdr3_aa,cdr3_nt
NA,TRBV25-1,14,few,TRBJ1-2,CASSETAWQARYTF,TGTGCCAGCAGTGAAACGGCTTGGCAGGCACGCTACACCTTC
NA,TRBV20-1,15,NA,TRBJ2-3,CSARSPEGGTDTQYF,TGCAGTGCTAGATCCCCCGAGGGTGGGACAGATACGCAGTATTTT
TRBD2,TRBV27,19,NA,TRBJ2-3,CASSLVSGGEYTQEDTQYF,TGTGCCAGCAGTTTAGTTAGCGGGGGGGAATACACACAGGAAGATACGCAGTATTTT
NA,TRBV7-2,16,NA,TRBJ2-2,CASSKEGGANTGELFF,TGTGCCAGCAGCAAAGAGGGCGGAGCGAACACCGGGGAGCTGTTTTTT
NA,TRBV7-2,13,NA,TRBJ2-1,CASSLDRLVGQFF,TGTGCCAGCAGCTTAGATCGACTAGTTGGGCAGTTCTTC
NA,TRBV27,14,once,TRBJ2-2,CASSRDGNTGELFF,TGTGCCAGCAGTAGGGACGGTAACACCGGGGAGCTGTTTTTT
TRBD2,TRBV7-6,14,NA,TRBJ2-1,CASSSRLADNEQFF,TGTGCCAGCAGCTCTAGACTAGCGGATAATGAGCAGTTCTTC
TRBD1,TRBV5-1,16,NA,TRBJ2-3,CASSFRSTGFTDTQYF,TGCGCCAGCAGCTTCAGATCGACAGGGTTTACAGATACGCAGTATTTT
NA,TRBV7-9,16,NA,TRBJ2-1,CASSPRTDRPRGEQFF,TGTGCCAGCAGCCCGCGGACGGACCGTCCACGAGGTGAGCAGTTCTTC
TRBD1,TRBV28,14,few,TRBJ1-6,CASSYPGLQGALHF,TGTGCCAGCAGTTACCCGGGACTCCAGGGGGCCCTCCACTTT
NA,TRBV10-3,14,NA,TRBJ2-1,CAISLGTPYNEQFF,TGTGCCATCAGTCTGGGGACTCCATACAATGAGCAGTTCTTC
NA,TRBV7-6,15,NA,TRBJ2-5,CASSRPQGNRETQYF,TGTGCCAGCAGTAGACCACAGGGTAATAGAGAGACCCAGTACTTC
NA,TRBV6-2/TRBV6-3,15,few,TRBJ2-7,CASSYKDLPVYEQYF,TGTGCCAGCAGTTATAAGGATCTGCCTGTCTACGAGCAGTACTTC
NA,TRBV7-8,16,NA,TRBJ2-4,CASSLARNIAKNIQYF,TGTGCCAGCAGCTTAGCTCGAAACATAGCCAAAAACATTCAGTACTTC
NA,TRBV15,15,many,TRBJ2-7,CATSRDRGLAYEQYF,TGTGCCACCAGCAGAGATCGGGGCTTAGCCTACGAGCAGTACTTC
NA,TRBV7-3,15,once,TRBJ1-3,CASSLTAGPQDTIYF,TGTGCCAGCAGCTTAACGGCAGGGCCACAGGACACCATATATTTT
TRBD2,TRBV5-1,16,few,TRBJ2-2,CASSLGLADNTGELFF,TGCGCCAGCAGCTTGGGGCTAGCGGATAACACCGGGGAGCTGTTTTTT
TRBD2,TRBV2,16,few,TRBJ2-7,CASSERGGSSTYEQYF,TGTGCCAGCAGTGAACGGGGCGGGAGTAGCACCTACGAGCAGTACTTC
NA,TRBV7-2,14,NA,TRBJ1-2,CASSPTGGSGGYTF,TGTGCCAGCAGCCCGACCGGCGGGTCTGGTGGCTACACCTTC
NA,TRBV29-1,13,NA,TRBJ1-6,CSATDGYNSPLHF,TGCAGCGCGACGGACGGCTATAATTCACCCCTCCACTTT
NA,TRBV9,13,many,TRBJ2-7,CASSVGPGDEQYF,TGTGCCAGCAGCGTAGGTCCGGGGGACGAGCAGTACTTC
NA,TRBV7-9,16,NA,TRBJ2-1,CASSLAPRSSYNEQFF,TGTGCCAGCAGCTTAGCCCCAAGGAGCTCCTACAATGAGCAGTTCTTC
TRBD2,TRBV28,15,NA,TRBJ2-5,CASSPVGLDDETQYF,TGTGCCAGCAGTCCAGTGGGACTAGACGATGAGACCCAGTACTTC
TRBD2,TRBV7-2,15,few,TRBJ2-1,CASVGGGRRDNEQFF,TGTGCCAGCGTTGGGGGCGGGAGGAGAGACAATGAGCAGTTCTTC
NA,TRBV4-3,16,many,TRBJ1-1,CASSQDLVRVNTEAFF,TGCGCCAGCAGCCAAGATCTCGTCAGAGTGAACACTGAAGCTTTCTTT
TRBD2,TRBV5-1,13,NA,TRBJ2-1,CASNLAGGNEQFF,TGCGCCAGCAACCTAGCGGGAGGTAATGAGCAGTTCTTC
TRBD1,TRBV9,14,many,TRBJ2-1,CASSVRDREREQFF,TGTGCCAGCAGCGTCCGGGACAGGGAACGTGAGCAGTTCTTC
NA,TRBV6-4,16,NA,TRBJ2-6,CASSPIHSSGANVLTF,TGTGCCAGCAGTCCTATACACAGCTCTGGGGCCAACGTCCTGACTTTC
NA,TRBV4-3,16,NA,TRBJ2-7,CASRQDTAQSSYEQYF,TGCGCCAGCAGACAAGATACAGCGCAGAGCTCCTACGAGCAGTACTTC
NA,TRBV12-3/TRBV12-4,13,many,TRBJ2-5,CASGPSVEETQYF,TGTGCCAGCGGCCCCTCGGTTGAGGAGACCCAGTACTTC
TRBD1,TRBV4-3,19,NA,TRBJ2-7,CASSQGAAFGTGFSYEQYF,TGCGCCAGCAGCCAAGGCGCTGCATTTGGGACAGGGTTCTCCTACGAGCAGTACTTC
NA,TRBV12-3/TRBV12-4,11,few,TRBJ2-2,CASSLVGRVFF,TGTGCCAGCAGTTTAGTGGGTCGTGTGTTTTTT
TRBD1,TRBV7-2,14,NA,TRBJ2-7,CASSFTGGEGEQYF,TGTGCCAGCAGCTTCACAGGGGGCGAAGGCGAGCAGTACTTC
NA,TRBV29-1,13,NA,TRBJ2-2,CSGYGANTGELFF,TGCAGCGGGTATGGGGCGAACACCGGGGAGCTGTTTTTT
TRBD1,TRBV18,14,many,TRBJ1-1,CASSLGQANTEAFF,TGTGCCAGCTCACTAGGACAGGCCAACACTGAAGCTTTCTTT
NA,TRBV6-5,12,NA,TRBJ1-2,CASKSRDYGYTF,TGTGCCAGCAAGAGCCGCGACTATGGCTACACCTTC
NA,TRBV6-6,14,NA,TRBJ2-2,CASSSRQGPGELFF,TGTGCCAGCAGTTCGCGGCAGGGACCCGGGGAGCTGTTTTTT
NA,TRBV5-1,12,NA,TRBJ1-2,CASSLGDYSYTF,TGCGCCAGCAGCTTGGGGGACTATAGCTACACCTTC
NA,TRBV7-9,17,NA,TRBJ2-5,CASSPIGGGTSYNEQYF,TGTGCCAGCAGCCCCATCGGGGGCGGCACTTCCTACAATGAGCAGTACTTC
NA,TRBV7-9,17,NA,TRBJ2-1,CASSQRGATYTYNEQFF,TGTGCCAGCAGCCAGAGAGGGGCGACTTATACCTACAATGAGCAGTTCTTC
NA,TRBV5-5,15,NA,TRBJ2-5,CTSSLDSSSQETQYF,TGTACCAGCAGCTTGGATTCCTCGTCACAAGAGACCCAGTACTTC